This record concerns one TCR beta chain sequence. Its antigen is not known. The sample belongs to a study of T-cell reconstitution after alpha-beta-depleted transplantation in children. The authors prepared the TCRbeta library with unique molecular identifiers. Each CDR3 protein is one row after TCRdb ran MiXCR on the PCR reads. The sample records about 980,000 distinct CDR3 sequences, about 30% being singletons. The length of the CDR3 is 14 residues. Germline V gives CDR1 LGHDT, CDR2 YNNKEL (reference sequence). The V gene lost 7 bases and the J gene lost 4 bases, with 13 bases spanning the gap. General study results and limits: Hyperexpanded clones declined; after one year, newly produced T cells mostly supplied diversity.

The chain recombines TRBV3-1 with TRBJ2-2, with a possible D match to TRBD2 (6 bases). The TCR comes from a boy in the first two years of life who had a stem cell transplant for SCID, so the T cells may come from the graft donor. The sample consisted of PBMCs, mostly from graft donor cells, taken 360 days after TCRalphabeta/CD19-depleted stem cell transplant. The CDR3 sequence: CASTKLALTGELFF. DNA of the CDR3: TGTGCCAGCACCAAGCTAGCGCTCACCGGGGAGCTGTTTTTT.